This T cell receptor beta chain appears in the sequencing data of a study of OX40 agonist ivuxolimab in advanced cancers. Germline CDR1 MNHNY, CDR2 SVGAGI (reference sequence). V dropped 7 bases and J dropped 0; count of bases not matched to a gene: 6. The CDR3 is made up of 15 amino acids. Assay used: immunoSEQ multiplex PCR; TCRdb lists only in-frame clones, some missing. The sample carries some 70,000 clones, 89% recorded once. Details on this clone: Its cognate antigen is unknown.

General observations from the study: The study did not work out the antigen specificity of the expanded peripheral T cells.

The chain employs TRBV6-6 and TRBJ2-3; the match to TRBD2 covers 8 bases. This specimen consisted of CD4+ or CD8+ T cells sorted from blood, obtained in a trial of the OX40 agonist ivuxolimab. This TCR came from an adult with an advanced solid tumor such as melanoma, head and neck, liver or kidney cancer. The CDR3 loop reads CASIRSGASTDTQYF. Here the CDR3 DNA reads TGTGCCAGCATCCGTAGCGGGGCGAGCACAGATACGCAGTATTTT.